This passage covers 18 T cell receptor beta chains from one sample sequenced in a study of shared clonotypes between healthy human individuals. Libraries were prepared by immunoSEQ multiplex PCR; TCRdb keeps only in-frame clonotypes and omits some of them. Counted here are 190,000 or so clones, about 66% occurring once; the ten biggest clones make up 8% to 13%. Material: memory CD4+ T cells sorted from blood. Stated subset: CD45RA-negative fraction. The receptors stem from a man aged 30-40 years in good health.

This clone has more than one count but fewer than ten. The V gene is TRBV7-9, the J gene TRBJ2-7, with TRBD2 identical over 7 bases. The germline CDR1 and CDR2 sequences are SEHNR and FQNEAQ (reference sequence). J gave up 3 bases and V 3 bases, and 8 bases lay outside the gene matches. The CDR3 extends over 15 amino acids. The CDR3 loop is CASSLGLAENYEQYF. CDR3 nucleotides: TGTGCCAGCAGCTTGGGGCTAGCGGAGAACTACGAGCAGTACTTC.

This clone was detected many times. The rearrangement links TRBV7-8 to TRBJ2-5; D not resolved. This CDR3 region has 12 residues. Germline CDR1 reads SGHVS; CDR2 reads FQNEAQ. Trimming stripped 1 base from V and 5 bases from J, with 5 bases between. CDR3 bases: TGTGCCAGCAGCTTAGATGGGGAGACCCAGTACTTC. It translates to CASSLDGETQYF.

The chain recombines TRBV2 with TRBJ2-7, with D perhaps assigned TRBD1 or TRBD2 (5 bases each). V lost 6 bases, J lost 2 bases, and 14 bases lay in between. Germline CDR1 and CDR2: SNHLY and FYNNEI. The CDR3 has 14 amino acids. CDR3 sequence reads: CASSLRDGPYEQYF. CDR3 DNA: TGTGCCAGCAGCCTCCGGGACGGACCCTACGAGCAGTACTTC.

Comment on this clone: Other nucleotide sequences in the sample specify the same CDR3. The chain uses TRBV18 and TRBJ2-1; 8 nucleotides line up with TRBD2. V was clipped by 3 bases and J by 7 bases; unmatched bases: 8. Germline CDR1 KGHSH, CDR2 LQKENI. The CDR3 is 15 amino acids. The CDR3 bases are TGTGCCAGCTCACCCGTGAGCGGGAGTAGGAATGAGCAGTTCTTC. Its translation is CASSPVSGSRNEQFF.

This clone was counted a few times. This chain uses TRBV4-3 with TRBJ2-7; D gene uncertain. This CDR3 comprises 14 residues. V was pared by 1 base and J by 2 bases, with 9 bases between. Looked up from germline, CDR1 is LGHNA and CDR2 is YSLEER. In DNA, the CDR3 is TGCGCCAGCAGCCAAGGGGAAGGGACCTACGAGCAGTACTTC. Its translation: CASSQGEGTYEQYF.

The chain has TRBV10-1 and TRBJ2-7, with D maybe TRBD1 (5 bases). CDR1 is WNHNN, CDR2 SYGVQD, per germline (reference sequence). There are 16 residues in the CDR3. With 8 bases removed from V and 3 bases from J, the gap between germline ends came to 23 bases. The CDR3 is CASSSQTDTVRYEQYF. CDR3 nucleotides: TGCGCCAGCTCCTCTCAGACAGACACCGTACGCTACGAGCAGTACTTC.

The chain recombines TRBV11-3 with TRBJ2-1; 7 nucleotides align to TRBD2. This CDR3 spans 13 amino acids. Germline V lookup: CDR1 SGHNT, CDR2 YENEEA. V shed 2 bases, J shed 9 bases, and the junction held 4 bases outside the gene matches. The CDR3 nucleotides read TGTGCCAGCAGCTTAACTAGCGTGGGTGAGCAGTTCTTC. This sequence encodes CASSLTSVGEQFF.

The genes are TRBV10-1 and TRBJ2-1; 10 nucleotides line up with TRBD2. The junction had 0 bases not matched to a gene; V was cut back by 0 bases and J by 4 bases. CDR3 length: 15 amino acids. Germline V gene lookup returns CDR1 WNHNN and CDR2 SYGVQD (reference sequence). CDR3 nucleotide sequence: TGCGCCAGCAGTGAGTCTAGCGGGAGGTACAATGAGCAGTTCTTC. Encoded protein: CASSESSGRYNEQFF.

The rearrangement joins TRBV18 to TRBJ2-1, with D perhaps matching TRBD2 (6 bases). In germline, CDR1 is KGHSH, CDR2 LQKENI. The CDR3 loop spans 13 amino acids. V lost 3 bases and J lost 4, with 7 bases in between. For the CDR3, the DNA is TGTGCCAGCTCACCGGCGGGATACAATGAGCAGTTCTTC. It codes for CASSPAGYNEQFF.

Note on this clone: The same CDR3 is also encoded by other DNA sequences in this sample. The CDR3 reads CASSMKGDTEAFF. The CDR3 DNA reads TGTGCCAGTAGCATGAAGGGAGACACTGAAGCTTTCTTT. The chain recombines TRBV19 with TRBJ1-1; no definite D call. The CDR3 has 13 amino acids. Germline values: CDR1 LNHDA, CDR2 SQIVND (reference sequence). Trimming took off 6 bases at V and 3 bases at J, with 11 bases between the two ends.

The genes are TRBV5-8 and TRBJ2-7, with 10 bases lining up with TRBD2. V lost 3 bases and J lost 0; bases outside the gene matches: 9. CDR3 length: 17 residues. CDR1 SGHTS and CDR2 YDEGEE come from the germline V gene. CDR3 coding DNA: TGTGCCAGCAGCTCGCGGACTAGCGGCCGGAGCTCCTACGAGCAGTACTTC. Translated: CASSSRTSGRSSYEQYF.

V and J are TRBV27 and TRBJ2-7, with TRBD1 identical over 7 bases. Trimming at V came to 8 bases and at J to 4 bases, leaving 8 bases not matched to a gene. This CDR3 has 13 amino acids. Germline values: CDR1 MNHEY, CDR2 SMNVEV (reference sequence). The DNA for the CDR3 is TGTGCCAGCGGCCCCCGGGACAGATACGAGCAGTACTTC. Translation: CASGPRDRYEQYF.

V usage is TRBV4-2 and J usage is TRBJ2-7; D not certain. The CDR3 sequence is 15 residues long. From germline, CDR1 is LGHNA and CDR2 YNFKEQ. Trimming pared 0 bases from V and 0 bases from J, leaving 9 bases between. The CDR3 nucleotides read TGTGCCAGCAGCCAAGATGAACACCGCTCCTACGAGCAGTACTTC. It specifies CASSQDEHRSYEQYF.

This clone was found many times. This CDR3 reads CASSLRGLGTEQYF. The CDR3 DNA reads TGTGCCAGCAGCTTACGGGGCTTGGGAACCGAGCAGTACTTC. The chain combines TRBV5-8 with TRBJ2-7; either TRBD1 or TRBD2 may fit D (5 bases each). CDR1 SGHTS and CDR2 YDEGEE come from the germline V gene. V was cut by 2 bases and J by 6 bases, with 15 bases left in between. The CDR3 is 14 residues long.

This chain connects TRBV28 to TRBJ2-3; D is perhaps TRBD2 (5 bases). Germline assignment: CDR1 MDHEN and CDR2 SYDVKM. V was pared by 7 bases and J by 6 bases, with 20 bases between. The CDR3 length is 15 residues. The chain's CDR3 is CASTPGSAGGDTQYF. Here the CDR3 DNA reads TGTGCCAGCACTCCGGGATCGGCCGGCGGGGATACGCAGTATTTT. Looking up the rest from reference TRBV28 and TRBJ2-3 gives the full variable domain: DVKVTQSSRYLVKRTGEKVFLECVQDMDHENMFWYRQDPGLGLRLIYFSYDVKMKEKGDIPEGYSVSREKKERFSLILESASTNQTSMYLCASTPGSAGGDTQYFGPGTRLTVL.

This clone has more than one count but fewer than ten. V is TRBV2 and J is TRBJ1-4, with TRBD1 identical over 7 bases. Germline assignment: CDR1 SNHLY and CDR2 FYNNEI. V trimming: 6 bases; J trimming: 5 bases; junction bases outside the gene matches: 9. The CDR3 loop spans 15 amino acids. CDR3 nucleotide sequence: TGTGCCAGCAGCGCCCCGGGACAGAAAAATGAAAAACTGTTTTTT. Translated, it gives CASSAPGQKNEKLFF.

The chain employs TRBV5-4 and TRBJ2-3; D is unresolved. CDR1 is SGHNT, CDR2 YYREEE, per germline (reference sequence). Trimming pared 0 bases from V and 4 bases from J, leaving 3 bases between. The CDR3 has 12 residues. CDR3 amino acids: CASSLAADTQYF. The CDR3 nucleotides read TGTGCCAGCAGCTTGGCGGCAGATACGCAGTATTTT.

CDR3 sequence (DNA): TGTGCCAGCAGTTTGTCCCGGTCTCCTCGCAAATACGAGCAGTACTTC. Protein product: CASSLSRSPRKYEQYF. The chain uses TRBV27 and TRBJ2-7; D remains unclear. V dropped 3 bases and J dropped 4 bases, with 19 bases sitting between them. In germline, CDR1 is MNHEY, CDR2 SMNVEV (reference sequence). This CDR3 has 16 amino acids.